These 5 T cell receptor beta chains were sequenced from one sample in a study of OX40 agonist ivuxolimab in advanced cancers. Repertoires were generated with immunoSEQ multiplex PCR, while TCRdb's copy carries only in-frame clones and drops some. The sample has around 86,000 clones, about 89% seen once. Specimen: CD4+ or CD8+ T cells sorted from blood, collected in a trial of the OX40 agonist ivuxolimab. The receptors shown here come from an adult with an advanced solid tumor such as melanoma, head and neck, liver or kidney cancer.

The V call is TRBV27, the J call TRBJ2-5; 9 positions agree with TRBD2. CDR3 length: 13 amino acids. Germline loops: CDR1 MNHEY, CDR2 SMNVEV (reference sequence). The V segment lost 5 bases and the J segment 5 bases; nucleotides outside the gene matches: 3. As DNA, the CDR3 is TGTGCCAGCAGTAGAAGCGGGAGGGAGACCCAGTACTTC. Its protein is CASSRSGRETQYF.

The chain carries TRBV18 and TRBJ1-1; no clear D. The CDR3 totals 17 residues. Germline loops: CDR1 KGHSH, CDR2 LQKENI. Trimming left V 2 bases short and J 4 bases short, with 20 bases between. This CDR3 reads CASSPTAFYILGTEAFF. CDR3 in DNA: TGTGCCAGCTCACCAACGGCATTTTACATATTGGGCACTGAAGCTTTCTTT. Based on the CDR3 plus reference TRBV18 and TRBJ1-1, the full variable domain is NAGVMQNPRHLVRRRGQEARLRCSPMKGHSHVYWYRQLPEEGLKFMVYLQKENIIDESGMPKERFSAEFPKEGPSILRIQQVVRGDSAAYFCASSPTAFYILGTEAFFGQGTRLTVV.

V is TRBV25-1 and J is TRBJ1-4; D is ambiguous. The CDR3 has 15 residues. Trimming pared 1 base from V and 1 base from J, leaving 7 bases between. CDR1 is MGHDK and CDR2 is SYGVNS in the germline V gene. CDR3 DNA: TGTGCCAGCAGTGAATCGAAGGGAACTAATGAAAAACTGTTTTTT. Protein product: CASSESKGTNEKLFF.

This sequence joins TRBV19 and TRBJ1-2; TRBD1 matches at 7 bases. The J segment lost 0 bases and the V segment lost 5 bases, leaving 3 bases of the junction unmatched. This CDR3 spans 14 amino acids. CDR1 and CDR2 from the germline V gene are LNHDA and SQIVND (reference sequence). The CDR3 nucleotides read TGTGCCAGTAGTGGGACAGCAGCTAACTATGGCTACACCTTC. Translated, it gives CASSGTAANYGYTF.

The rearrangement uses TRBV6-5 and TRBJ1-1; D possibly corresponds to TRBD1 (5 bases). The V gene lost 4 bases and the J gene lost 0 bases, with 12 bases spanning the gap. The CDR3 loop spans 15 amino acids. Germline-derived CDR1 and CDR2 are MNHEY and SVGAGI. The CDR3 DNA follows: TGTGCCAGCAGTTCACAGGCGTCCATGAACACTGAAGCTTTCTTT. This codes for CASSSQASMNTEAFF.